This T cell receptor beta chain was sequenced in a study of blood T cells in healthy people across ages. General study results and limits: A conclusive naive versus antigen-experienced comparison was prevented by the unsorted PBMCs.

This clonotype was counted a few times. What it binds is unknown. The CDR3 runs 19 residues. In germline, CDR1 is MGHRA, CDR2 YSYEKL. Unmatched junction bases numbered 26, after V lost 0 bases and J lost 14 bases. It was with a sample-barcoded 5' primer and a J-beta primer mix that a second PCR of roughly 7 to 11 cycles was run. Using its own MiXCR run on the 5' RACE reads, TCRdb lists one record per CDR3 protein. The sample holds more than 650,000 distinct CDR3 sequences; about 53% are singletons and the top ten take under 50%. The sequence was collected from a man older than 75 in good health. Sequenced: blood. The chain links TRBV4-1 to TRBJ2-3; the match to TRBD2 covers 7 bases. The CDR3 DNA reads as TGCGCCAGCAGCCAAGACCCCCTGTTGCGGGGGTCGGGGCACAGATACGCGTATTTT. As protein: CASSQDPLLRGSGHRYAYF.